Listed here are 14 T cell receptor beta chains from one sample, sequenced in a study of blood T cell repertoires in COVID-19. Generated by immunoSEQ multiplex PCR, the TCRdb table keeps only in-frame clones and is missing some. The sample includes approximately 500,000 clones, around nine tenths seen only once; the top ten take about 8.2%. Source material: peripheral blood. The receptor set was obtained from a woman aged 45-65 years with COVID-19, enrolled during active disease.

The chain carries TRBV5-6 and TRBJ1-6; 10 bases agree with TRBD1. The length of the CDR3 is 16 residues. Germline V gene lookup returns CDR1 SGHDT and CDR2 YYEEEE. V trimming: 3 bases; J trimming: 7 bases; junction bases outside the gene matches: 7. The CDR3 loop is CASSSLTGGANSPLHF. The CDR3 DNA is TGTGCCAGCAGCTCCTTGACAGGGGGCGCCAATTCACCCCTCCACTTT.

The CDR3: CASSQGFQDYGYTF. CDR3 DNA: TGTGCCAGCAGCCAAGGGTTTCAGGACTATGGCTACACCTTC. The chain employs TRBV3-1 (or the pseudogene TRBV3-2) and TRBJ1-2; D gene unclear. Germline-derived CDR1 and CDR2 are LGHDT and YNNKEL (reference sequence). Trimming removed 1 base from V and 3 bases from J, with 9 bases in between. This CDR3 is 14 amino acids long.

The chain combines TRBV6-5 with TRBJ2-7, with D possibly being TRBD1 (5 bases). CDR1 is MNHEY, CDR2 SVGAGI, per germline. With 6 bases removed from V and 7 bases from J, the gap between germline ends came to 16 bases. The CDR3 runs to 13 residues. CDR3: CASRADTLGEQYF. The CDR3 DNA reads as TGTGCCAGCAGGGCGGACACCCTAGGGGAGCAGTACTTC.

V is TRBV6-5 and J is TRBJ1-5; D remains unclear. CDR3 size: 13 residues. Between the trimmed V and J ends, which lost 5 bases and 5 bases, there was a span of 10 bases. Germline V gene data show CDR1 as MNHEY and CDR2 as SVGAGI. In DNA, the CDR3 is TGTGCCAGCAGTCGCGGTACCTATCAGCCCCAGCATTTT. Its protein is CASSRGTYQPQHF.

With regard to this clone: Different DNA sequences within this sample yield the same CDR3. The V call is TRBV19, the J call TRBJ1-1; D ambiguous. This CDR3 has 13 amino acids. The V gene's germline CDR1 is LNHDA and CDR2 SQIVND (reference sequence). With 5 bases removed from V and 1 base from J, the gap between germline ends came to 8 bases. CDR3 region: CASSATRNTEAFF. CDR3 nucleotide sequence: TGTGCCAGTAGTGCAACACGGAACACTGAAGCTTTCTTT.

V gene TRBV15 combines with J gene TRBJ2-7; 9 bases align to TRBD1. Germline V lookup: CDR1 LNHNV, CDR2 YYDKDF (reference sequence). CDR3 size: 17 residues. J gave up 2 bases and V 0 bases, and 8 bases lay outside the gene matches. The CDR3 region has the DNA TGTGCCACCAGCAGAGACTATGCCGGACAGGGGCCCTACGAGCAGTACTTC. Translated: CATSRDYAGQGPYEQYF.

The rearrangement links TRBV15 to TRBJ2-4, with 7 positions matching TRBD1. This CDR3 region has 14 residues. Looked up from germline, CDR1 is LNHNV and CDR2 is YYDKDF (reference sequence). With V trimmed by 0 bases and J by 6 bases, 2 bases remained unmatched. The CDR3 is CATSREYRGNIQYF. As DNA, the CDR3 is TGTGCCACCAGCAGAGAGTACAGGGGAAACATTCAGTACTTC. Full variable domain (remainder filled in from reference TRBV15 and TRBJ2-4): DAMVIQNPRYQVTQFGKPVTLSCSQTLNHNVMYWYQQKSSQAPKLLFHYYDKDFNNEADTPDNFQSRRPNTSFCFLDIRSPGLGDTAMYLCATSREYRGNIQYFGAGTRLSVL.

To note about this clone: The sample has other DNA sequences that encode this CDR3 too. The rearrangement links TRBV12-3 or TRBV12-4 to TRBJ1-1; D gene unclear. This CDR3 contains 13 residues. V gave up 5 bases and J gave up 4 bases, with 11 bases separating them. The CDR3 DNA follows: TGTGCCAGCAGTCTTCCCCCCGGCACTGAAGCTTTCTTT. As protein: CASSLPPGTEAFF.

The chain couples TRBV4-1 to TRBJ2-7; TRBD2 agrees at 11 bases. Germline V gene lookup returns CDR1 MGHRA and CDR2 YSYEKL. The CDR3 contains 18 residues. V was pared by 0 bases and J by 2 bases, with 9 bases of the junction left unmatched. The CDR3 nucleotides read TGCGCCAGCAGCCAAGATCCGTTACTAGCGGGGGCACCCTACGAGCAGTACTTC. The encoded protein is CASSQDPLLAGAPYEQYF.

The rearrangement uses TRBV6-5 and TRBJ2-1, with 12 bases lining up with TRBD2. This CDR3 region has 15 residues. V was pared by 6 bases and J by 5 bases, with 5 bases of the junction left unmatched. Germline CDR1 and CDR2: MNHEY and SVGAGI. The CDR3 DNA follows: TGTGCCAGCAGCCTAGCGGGGGGGCTACACAATGAGCAGTTCTTC. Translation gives CASSLAGGLHNEQFF.

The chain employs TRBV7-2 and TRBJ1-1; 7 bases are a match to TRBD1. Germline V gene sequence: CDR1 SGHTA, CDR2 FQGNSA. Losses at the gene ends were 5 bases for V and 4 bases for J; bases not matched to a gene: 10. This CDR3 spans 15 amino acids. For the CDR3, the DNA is TGTGCCAGCAGCCTCCACTTCGACAGGGCCACTGAAGCTTTCTTT. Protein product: CASSLHFDRATEAFF.

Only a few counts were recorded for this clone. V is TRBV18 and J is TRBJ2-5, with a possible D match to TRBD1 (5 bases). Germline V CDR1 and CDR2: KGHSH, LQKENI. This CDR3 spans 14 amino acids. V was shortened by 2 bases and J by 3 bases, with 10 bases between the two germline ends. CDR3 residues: CASSPRPTEETQYF. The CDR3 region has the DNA TGTGCCAGCTCACCAAGGCCGACAGAAGAGACCCAGTACTTC. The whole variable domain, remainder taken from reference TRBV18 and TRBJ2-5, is NAGVMQNPRHLVRRRGQEARLRCSPMKGHSHVYWYRQLPEEGLKFMVYLQKENIIDESGMPKERFSAEFPKEGPSILRIQQVVRGDSAAYFCASSPRPTEETQYFGPGTRLLVL.

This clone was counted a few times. The CDR3 loop is CASSPTVYMNTEAFF. The CDR3 DNA sequence: TGTGCCAGCAGTCCCACAGTATACATGAACACTGAAGCTTTCTTT. The J gene is TRBJ1-1, the V gene TRBV27; D is uncertain. This CDR3 region has 15 residues. Germline V gives CDR1 MNHEY, CDR2 SMNVEV (reference sequence). V was pared by 5 bases and J by 0 bases, with 13 bases between.

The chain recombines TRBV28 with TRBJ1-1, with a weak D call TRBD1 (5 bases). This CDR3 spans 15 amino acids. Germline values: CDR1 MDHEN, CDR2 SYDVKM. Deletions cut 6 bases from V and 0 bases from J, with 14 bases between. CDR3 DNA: TGTGCCAGCAGCGGGGGTGGGCGGCTGAACACTGAAGCTTTCTTT. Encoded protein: CASSGGGRLNTEAFF.